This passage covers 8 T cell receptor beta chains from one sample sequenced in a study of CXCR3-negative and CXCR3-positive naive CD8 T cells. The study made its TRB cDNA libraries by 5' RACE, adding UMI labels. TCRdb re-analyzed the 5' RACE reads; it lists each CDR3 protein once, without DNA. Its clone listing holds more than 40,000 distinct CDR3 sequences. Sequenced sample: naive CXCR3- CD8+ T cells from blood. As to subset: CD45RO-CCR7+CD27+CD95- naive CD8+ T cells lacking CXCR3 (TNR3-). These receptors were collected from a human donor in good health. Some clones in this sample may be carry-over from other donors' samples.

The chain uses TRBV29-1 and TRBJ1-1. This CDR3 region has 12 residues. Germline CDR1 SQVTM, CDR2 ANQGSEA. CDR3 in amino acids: CSVEAGYTEAFF.

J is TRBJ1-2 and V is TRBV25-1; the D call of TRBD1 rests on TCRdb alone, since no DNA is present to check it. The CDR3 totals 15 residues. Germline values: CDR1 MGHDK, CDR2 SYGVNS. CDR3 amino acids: CASSRRGGRHYGYTF.

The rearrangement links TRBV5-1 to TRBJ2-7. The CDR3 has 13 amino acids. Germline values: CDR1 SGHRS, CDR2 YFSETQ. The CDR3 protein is CASRMDGSYEQYF.

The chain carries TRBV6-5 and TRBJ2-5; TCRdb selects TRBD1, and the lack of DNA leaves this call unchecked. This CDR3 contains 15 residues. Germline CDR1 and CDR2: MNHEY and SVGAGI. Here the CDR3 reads CASSYRAGAAETQYF.

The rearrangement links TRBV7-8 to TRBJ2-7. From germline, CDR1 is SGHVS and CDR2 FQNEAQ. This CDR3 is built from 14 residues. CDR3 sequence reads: CASSSSGRAYEQYF.

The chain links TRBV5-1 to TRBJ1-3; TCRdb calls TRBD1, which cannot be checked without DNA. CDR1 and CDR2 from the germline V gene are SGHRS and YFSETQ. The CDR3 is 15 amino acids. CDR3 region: CASNPGTGSGNTIYF. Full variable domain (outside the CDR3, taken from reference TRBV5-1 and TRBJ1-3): KAGVTQTPRYLIKTRGQQVTLSCSPISGHRSVSWYQQTPGQGLQFLFEYFSETQRNKGNFPGRFSGRQFSNSRSEMNVSTLELGDSALYLCASNPGTGSGNTIYFGEGSWLTVV.

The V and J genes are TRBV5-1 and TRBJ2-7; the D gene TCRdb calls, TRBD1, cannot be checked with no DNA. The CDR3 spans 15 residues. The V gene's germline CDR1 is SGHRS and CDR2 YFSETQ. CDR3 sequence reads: CASREPGQGMSEQYF.

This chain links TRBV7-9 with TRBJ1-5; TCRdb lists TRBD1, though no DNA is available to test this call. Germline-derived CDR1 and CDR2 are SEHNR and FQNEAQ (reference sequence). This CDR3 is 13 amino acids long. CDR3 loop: CASSSRGTQPQHF.